The entry that follows covers one TCR beta chain sequence. This clonotype was seen repeatedly, ten times or more. Its cognate antigen has yet to be identified. No base quality information exists; no much larger clone differs at one position. The time point label corresponds to: sample taken at primary tumor resection. For TCR sequencing, whole RNA was extracted from tumor and nontumor lung tissue, or from cryopreserved PBMC samples, and no cell sorting was done. Donors were some 78 patients with early-stage, untreated non-small cell lung cancer from the lung TRACERx cohort. Only patients with enough RNA available from two or more tumor regions were chosen for TCR sequencing. The method behind the library was 5' RACE. The data were produced on a NextSeq 500. To allow correction of PCR and sequencing errors, the TCR library protocol tagged every TCR cDNA molecule with a unique molecular identifier. The source study handled its data this way. TCR identification, UMI-based error correction and CDR3 extraction were all carried out with Decombinator tools. TCRs above a frequency of 2 per 1,000, corresponding to the top 1% of the tumor frequency distribution, were defined as expanded. Renyi diversity was computed with the R vegan package after each repertoire had been subsampled 100 times to 5,000 TCRs. To build CDR3 similarity networks, amino acid triplet string-kernel similarity was used, and CDR3s were connected when their pairwise similarity was above 0.82. The public reads were reanalyzed by TCRdb: fastp trimming at Q25, MiXCR alignment, in-frame beta chains only. Entries that share a CDR3 protein sequence are merged under the most common genes and DNA. None of the V and J calls come from the authors' own analysis; TCRdb made them. This sample has roughly 100,000 distinct CDR3 sequences in its table, and approximately 8.5% of those were observed once. Less than 9% of the sample comes from the top ten.

The CDR3 numbers 12 residues from cysteine through phenylalanine. Only CDR3 DNA is held: 36 bases, read in frame from base 1. V loses 2 bases, J loses 2 bases, and the germline ends lie 6 bases apart. According to the germline V gene, CDR1 reads SQVTM and CDR2 reads ANQGSEA. This entry comes from a study of spatial heterogeneity in lung cancer (dated by TCRdb to between 2019 and 2020). Background on the whole study: Beta-chain transcripts were consistently detected in greater numbers than alpha-chain transcripts, which likely reflected higher beta-chain transcript abundance. In the raw uncorrected reads, each unique combination of TCR and UMI appeared on average more than ten times. TCR alpha and beta repertoires were quantitatively compared across multiple tumor regions, matched nontumor lung and blood in non-small cell lung cancer. The study linked features of the TCR repertoire to counts of nonsynonymous mutations, which were determined by whole-exome sequencing of tumor tissue. At surgery, about 210 tumor regions, 63 to 70 matched nontumor lung samples and more than 50 PBMC samples were TCR-sequenced for both alpha and beta chains.

The study at large found these results: Confirming at a functional level the hypothesis that regional TCRs recognize regional mutations was considered to require additional single-cell paired TCR alpha and beta sequencing. Ubiquitous expanded tumor TCRs were found in blood more often at tumor resection than at routine follow-up.

The chain is assembled from TRBV29-1 and TRBJ2-5; TRBD2 is possibly the D segment (5 matching bases). This clonotype originated in a male donor with early-stage non-small cell lung cancer. The input for sequencing was PBMCs, taken at surgery. The DNA sequence reads TGCAGCGTTGAACGGGGACAAGAGACCCAGTACTTC. It is translated as CSVERGQETQYF.